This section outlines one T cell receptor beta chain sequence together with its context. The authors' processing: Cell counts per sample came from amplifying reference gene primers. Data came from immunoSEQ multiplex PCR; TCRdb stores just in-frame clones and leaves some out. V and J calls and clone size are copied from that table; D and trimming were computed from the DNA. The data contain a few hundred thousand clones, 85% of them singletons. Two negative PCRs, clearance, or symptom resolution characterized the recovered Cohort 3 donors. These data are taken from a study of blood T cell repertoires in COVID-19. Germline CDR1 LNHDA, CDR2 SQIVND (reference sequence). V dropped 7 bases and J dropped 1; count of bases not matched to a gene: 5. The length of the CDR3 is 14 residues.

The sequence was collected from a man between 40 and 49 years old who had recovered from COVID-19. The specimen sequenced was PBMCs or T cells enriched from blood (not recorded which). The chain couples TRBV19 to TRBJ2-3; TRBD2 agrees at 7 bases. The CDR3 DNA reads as TGTGCCAGTAAACACAGCGGGGGCACAGATACGCAGTATTTT. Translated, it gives CASKHSGGTDTQYF.